This TCR beta chain was retrieved from a study of CD8+CD57+ T cells in acquired aplastic anemia. Study context: Sorted CD4+ and CD8+ cells gave an average of approximately 3.4 ug of DNA.

The CDR3 runs to 15 residues. Looked up from germline, CDR1 is LGHDT and CDR2 is YNNKEL (reference sequence). J lost 6 bases, V lost 8 bases, and 8 bases had no gene match. The study profiled TCR beta VDJ and CDR3 using genomic DNA as template. TCRdb passed the reads through MiXCR, listing each CDR3 protein once. The data show 150,000 to 200,000 distinct CDR3 sequences, under 55% seen once. Points from the study as a whole: With respect to CD8+ Simpson's diversity, patients and controls did not differ significantly. Patients and controls shared about 30 CD8+ CDR3 sequences, which appeared highly expressed in patients and within their immunodominant clones.

This clonotype showed up just once. Antigen: not known. The V call is TRBV3-1, the J call TRBJ2-1; 12 nucleotides align to TRBD2. The sample comprised sorted CD4+, CD8+, or CD8+CD57+ T cells (not recorded which) from PBMCs. This receptor was obtained from a human donor in good health. CDR3 in amino acids: CASGPSGRVVNEQFF. DNA for the CDR3: TGTGCCAGCGGCCCTAGCGGGAGGGTGGTCAATGAGCAGTTCTTC.